This TCR beta chain was found in a study of blood T cells in healthy people across ages. This clonotype was seen more than once but under ten times. CDR3 size: 14 residues. Looked up from germline, CDR1 is MNHEY and CDR2 is SMNVEV (reference sequence). The ends were cut back, 6 bases at V and 1 base at J, with 10 bases in the middle. With a J-beta primer mix and a sample-barcoded 5' primer, a second PCR ran 7 to 11 cycles. In TCRdb, the 5' RACE reads were re-called with MiXCR into one record per CDR3 protein. The sample has roughly 500,000 distinct CDR3 sequences, 20% to 30% seen once. A further study also used this sample, focusing on T cells of mothers and their children.

The origin of this receptor is a boy younger than 18 in good health. V usage is TRBV27 and J usage is TRBJ1-3, with D unclear. Input material: blood. CDR3 nucleotides: TGTGCCAGCAGGGGCGCCGAATCTGGAAACACCATATATTTT. This encodes CASRGAESGNTIYF.